This TCR beta chain was identified during a study of T-cell memory formation after mild COVID-19. Whole-study findings and limits: Contracting clones from day 15 to 85 had balanced CD4/CD8; later expanders favoured CD4+.

The CDR3 length is 17 residues. The V segment lost 3 bases and the J segment 2 bases; nucleotides outside the gene matches: 11. This clonotype has a count of ten or more. Its specificity is not known. TCRdb re-derived calls from the 5' RACE reads in MiXCR, one entry per CDR3 protein. The table shows more than 250,000 distinct CDR3 sequences, with about a sixth occurring only once. Sample: PBMCs or a T cell subset sorted from them (not recorded which). This receptor was taken from a man younger than 35 who had mild COVID-19 (a few samples of this study predate the infection). Cell type and time point are not known. V gene TRBV12-3 or TRBV12-4 combines with J gene TRBJ1-2, with 8 bases lining up with TRBD1. The CDR3 bases are TGTGCCAGCAGTTTCCTTCTCTACAGGGGGAAGAACTATGGCTACACCTTC. Residues: CASSFLLYRGKNYGYTF.